This T cell receptor beta chain was sequenced during a study of shared clonotypes between healthy human individuals. Germline CDR1 reads WNHNN; CDR2 reads SYGVQD (reference sequence). V lost 3 bases, J lost 6 bases, and 10 bases lay in between. The CDR3 spans 13 residues. Study findings and constraints: In general, naive subsets displayed greater estimated richness than memory subsets did.

Method: immunoSEQ multiplex PCR; TCRdb's copy keeps in-frame clones and lacks some. The table lists about 2,500,000 clones, around nine tenths of them singletons. This clone is a singleton in its sample. Its antigen is currently unknown. The sequencing input was naive CD4+ T cells sorted from blood. Subset denoted: CD45RA+ positively selected. The gene calls are TRBV10-1 and TRBJ2-3, with D hard to call. The origin of this receptor is a man between 18 and 29 years old in good health. The DNA of the CDR3 is TGCGCCAGCAGTGATATCGTCTCGGATACGCAGTATTTT. Translating it yields CASSDIVSDTQYF.